This T cell receptor beta chain was recovered during a study of T cell clones after liver transplantation. Study-level information: HCV positivity affected three of eight recipients; the rest lacked autoimmune or viral indications.

Losses at the gene ends were 5 bases for V and 3 bases for J; bases not matched to a gene: 4. This CDR3 comprises 15 residues. Germline V gene lookup returns CDR1 MDHEN and CDR2 SYDVKM. Clones were read by immunoSEQ multiplex PCR, and TCRdb kept only the in-frame ones, dropping some. Counted here are tens of thousands of clones, over 85% occurring once; the ten biggest clones make up roughly 2.7%. The study, taken as a whole, reports: Migration into the graft, not deletion, may explain lost graft donor-reactive T cells.

Note on this clone: Its antigen is not identified.

The TCR was taken from a human donor who received a liver transplant. Here the sequenced sample was CD4+ T cells from blood, taken before liver transplant. This chain connects TRBV28 to TRBJ2-1, with TRBD2 matching over 10 bases. CDR3 region: CASSLAGVGYNEQFF. The CDR3 nucleotides read TGTGCCAGCAGTCTAGCGGGAGTGGGCTACAATGAGCAGTTCTTC.